The entry below describes one TCR beta chain. Its target is unknown. This sample stems from a study of CD8 T cells in ankylosing spondylitis. Broader study findings: Prior work had noted some motif variants in reactive arthritis blood and synovial fluid. A TCR beta motif made of fewer than 10 highly homologous variants seemed typical of ankylosing spondylitis blood. Significantly higher representation of disease-linked clones was reported for matched ankylosing spondylitis synovial fluid.

Germline V gene data show CDR1 as SGHRS and CDR2 as YFSETQ. The CDR3 covers 13 residues. V was clipped by 2 bases and J by 3 bases, with 9 bases between them. TCRdb ran MiXCR on the 5' RACE reads and lists one entry per CDR3 protein. The sample consists of around 140,000 distinct CDR3 sequences, roughly a sixth of them appearing once. This TCR was recovered from a male donor with ankylosing spondylitis. V gene TRBV5-1 combines with J gene TRBJ2-7; D is undetermined. The sample consisted of blood, either unsorted or a sorted T cell fraction (not recorded which). The CDR3 coding sequence is TGCGCCAGCAGCTTCGACACGAGCTACGAGCAGTACTTC. Translating it yields CASSFDTSYEQYF.